The subject of this entry is one TCR beta chain. Its antigen is undetermined. Measured with immunoSEQ multiplex PCR; TCRdb has only the in-frame clones, and not every one. Counted here are about 200,000 clones, around nine tenths occurring once; the ten biggest clones make up about 3.5%. These data are taken from a study of T cell responses to AZD1222 COVID-19 vaccine. Overall study results and limits: The CD4 TCRs associated with vaccination extended across spike and predominated at 160-218 and 743-854. Clonal diversity was possibly underestimated, and white British individuals and females predominated among donors. At baseline, seropositivity was found in only 6 or 7 AZD1222 recipients.

The V gene's germline CDR1 is SGHVS and CDR2 FQNEAQ. This CDR3 comprises 15 residues. V was cut by 4 bases and J by 0 bases, with 13 bases left in between. The chain couples TRBV7-8 to TRBJ2-7; D may be TRBD1 (5 bases). The receptor comes from an adult who received the MenACWY meningococcal vaccine as a control. The source material was peripheral blood, sampled 28 days after the second dose of the MenACWY control vaccine. This CDR3 reads CASSSAAGISYEQYF. The CDR3 DNA sequence: TGTGCCAGCAGCTCCGCGGCAGGGATCTCCTACGAGCAGTACTTC.